Included here is one TCR beta chain sequence, with context. This clonotype turned up a few times. No cognate antigen has been identified for it. Per-nucleotide qualities are absent, and no much larger clonotype sits a single base away. CDR1 and CDR2 are read off the germline V gene as SGHTA and FQGNSA. V is shortened by 9 bases, J by 9 bases, and the region joining them spans 18 bases. The CDR3 numbers 14 residues from cysteine through phenylalanine. Kept here is only the CDR3 DNA, which spans 42 bases and is read in frame from base 1. Library generation was performed with PCR. The instrument given in TCRdb is Illumina HiSeq 2500. TCR library preparation used molecular barcoding, with unique molecular identifiers applied to normalize quantification of the TCRbeta repertoire. TCRdb reran the public reads through fastp at Q25 and MiXCR, keeping productive beta chains. Rows with one shared CDR3 protein collapse into an entry with the most common genes and DNA. The sample contains roughly 490,000 distinct CDR3 sequences, roughly 11% of them found a single time. Together, the top ten hold 12% to 15% of the sample.

The data stem from a study of T-cell reconstitution after alpha-beta-depleted transplantation in children (TCRdb year 2016). Looking at the study overall: Using TCR repertoire profiling, the study quantitatively followed how T-cell immune reconstitution unfolded in children after TCRalphabeta/CD19-depleted allogeneic hematopoietic cell transplantation. Overall study results and their limits: The apparently early recovery of alphabetaT-cell counts about two months after transplant reportedly depended on only several hundred rapidly expanded clones that came from non-depleted graft cells. In some patients, the high TCRbeta diversity seen at day 60 was put down to recipient T cells and intrathymic progenitors that had survived conditioning. Over the following months the frequencies of hyperexpanded clones went down, and after one year T-cell counts and TCRbeta diversity were mostly credited to newly produced T cells.

Sample treatment or condition, as interpreted from the label and publication: allogeneic hematopoietic cell transplantation with graft depleted of TCRalphabeta T cells and CD19 B cells. The transplant recipients were children given TCRalphabeta/CD19-depleted allogeneic hematopoietic cell grafts. This receptor was taken from a female patient aged 2 to 10 who had a stem cell transplant for aplastic anemia, so the T cells may come from the graft donor. The material sequenced was PBMCs, mostly from graft donor cells, taken 180 days after TCRalphabeta/CD19-depleted stem cell transplant. The V and J genes are TRBV7-2 and TRBJ1-6, with TRBD1 perhaps the D gene, on 5 matching bases. The DNA is as follows: TGTGCCAGTTCCAACCCGGCGGGGGTTTCACCCCTCCACTTT. This is translated as CASSNPAGVSPLHF.